Described below is a single TCR beta chain sequence and its context. The target antigen is unknown. At the DNA level, this CDR3 is encoded by other sequences in the same sample as well. Germline assignment: CDR1 MNHEY and CDR2 SVGAGI. This CDR3 spans 13 amino acids. V lost 0 bases and J lost 2, with 4 bases in between. Stated treatment: oral pan-JAK inhibitor, 5-10 mg twice daily. Alopecia areata patients gave lesional scalp punch biopsies and peripheral blood samples. The source of the sample is a study of CD8+ T cells in alopecia areata. Study background: In an open-label trial, patients got 5 to 10 mg tofacitinib twice daily.

Study results and limitations: Throughout tofacitinib, many expanded lesional clones continued to persist in scalp and blood. Scalp clonality dropped significantly under tofacitinib, as did expanded CD8+ top-100 clones.

RNA extraction was followed by reverse transcription into cDNA, which acted as the sequencing template. The method was immunoSEQ multiplex PCR; TCRdb's version includes in-frame clones alone and lacks a portion of them. This sample has fewer than 110,000 clones, with around 84% found just once. The chain employs TRBV6-5 and TRBJ1-1; no definite D call. The sequence derives from a human donor with alopecia areata. Sequencing used CD8+ T cells sorted from blood, obtained at roughly week 30, from a patient treated with tofacitinib. The CDR3 nucleotides are TGTGCCAGCAGTTACTCTCAAAACACTGAAGCTTTCTTT. Amino acid sequence: CASSYSQNTEAFF.